This T cell receptor beta chain was retrieved from a study of monozygotic twins with inflammatory bowel disease. General study points: No difference in repertoire similarity was seen between concordant and discordant twins, possibly because power was limited.

UMIs that had a 6-nucleotide sample barcode were put in using template switching. TCRdb re-called the 5' RACE reads; one entry per CDR3 protein, DNA not given. This listing includes 300,000 to 400,000 distinct CDR3 sequences. CDR1 SGHRS and CDR2 YFSETQ come from the germline V gene. The CDR3 runs to 16 residues. To note about this clonotype: Its matching antigen is unknown.

The clonotype was recovered from a human donor with ulcerative colitis or Crohn's disease, or a healthy co-twin of an affected twin (not recorded which). The rearrangement uses TRBV5-1 and TRBJ2-6. Sequenced sample: blood. CDR3 amino acids: CASSLSDSSGANVLTF.